The clone carrying this T cell receptor beta chain is labeled as medium-sized. Its antigen is not identified. The record originates from a study of metastatic and nonmetastatic thyroid tumors. About the study: Malignant and benign thyroid patients had repertoires compared in peripheral blood and tumor or nodule tissue. Overall study results and limits: Malignant thyroid tumors reportedly exceeded benign nodules significantly in TCR beta diversity, with the difference appearing in blood and tumor.

Study processing details: In papillary thyroid cancer, a distant-metastasis classifier was built using CDR3 differences across clinicopathological groups. TCRdb used MiXCR to call clones anew from the PCR reads. TCRdb's processing, not the authors', yielded these V and J calls. The data contain 5,000 to 7,000 clones, 32% of them singletons. Ahead of thyroid surgery, no patient had received treatment of any kind. Trimming removed 4 bases from V and 0 bases from J; junction bases left unmatched: 9. The CDR3 has 18 residues. This TCR was recovered from a female donor with papillary thyroid cancer or a benign thyroid nodule (not recorded which). Some clones in this sample may be carry-over from other donors' samples. Sequenced: tumor tissue. The chain employs TRBV12-3 or TRBV12-4 and TRBJ2-2; 9 bases fit TRBD2. As DNA, the CDR3 is TGTGCCAGCAGTTCGGTACGGACTAGCGCAGCGAACACCGGGGAGCTGTTTTTT. Amino acids: CASSSVRTSAANTGELFF.